One T cell receptor (beta chain) is described in this entry. Its antigen is still unknown. No much larger clone is present one base from it, and per-base qualities are unavailable. Patients with a history of autoimmune disease or receiving systemic immunosuppression were excluded from the trial. Peripheral blood for TCR sequencing was collected from all dose cohorts at baseline, on cycle 4 day 1, and on cycle 7 day 1. The samples were drawn from a first-in-human, open-label, multicenter phase I dose-escalation trial of ivuxolimab. Adults with locally advanced or metastatic melanoma, renal cell, hepatocellular, or head and neck squamous cell carcinoma were enrolled in the trial. CD4+ and CD8+ T cells were sorted separately from peripheral blood before TCR sequencing. These data come from a study of OX40 agonist ivuxolimab in advanced cancers. About the full investigation: Ivuxolimab was a fully human IgG2 agonistic monoclonal antibody targeting the costimulatory receptor OX40 (CD134). Intravenous ivuxolimab was administered to patients every 2 weeks at six dose levels: 0.01, 0.1, 0.3, 1.5, 3 and 10 mg/kg. Among the roughly 50 dose-escalation patients, 19 had hepatocellular carcinoma, approximately 15 melanoma, 9 renal cell carcinoma and 9 head and neck cancer. In the dose-escalation cohort, 65% to 85% of patients were male, and the mean age was approximately 60 years with a range of roughly 20 to 85. Prior anti-PD-1, anti-PD-L1 or anti-CTLA-4 therapy was permitted, and approximately 40% of dose-escalation patients had received checkpoint inhibitors. Partial responses were achieved by three dose-escalation patients, of whom one had hepatocellular carcinoma and two had cutaneous melanoma. The point of sequencing TCRbeta in the periphery was to test whether ivuxolimab changed TCR sequence diversity and drove clonal T-cell expansion. The paper describes the monotherapy dose-escalation part (N = 52 patients) of the phase I trial of ivuxolimab.

What the authors observed across the whole study: In the 0.1-3.0 mg/kg groups, partial responders had among the lowest normalized peripheral clonal expansion, particularly in CD8+ T cells. The antigen specificity of the clonally expanded peripheral T cells was not determined. At doses of 0.1 to 3.0 mg/kg, clonal expansion of both CD4+ and CD8+ blood T cells was observed from baseline to week 6. After ivuxolimab, expanded clones were on average more numerous among CD8+ T cells than among CD4+ T cells. Low levels of normalized T-cell clonal expansion were also seen in some patients who did not respond.

Including cysteine and phenylalanine, the CDR3 has 15 amino acids. Only the CDR3 part of the read is kept: 45 bases, read in frame from the first base. Trimming takes 0 bases from V and 8 bases from J, and the germline ends sit 19 bases apart. The germline V gene (reference sequence) yields GTSNPN for CDR1 and SVGIG for CDR2. To sequence the TCRbeta CDR3 region, genomic DNA was isolated from the sorted cells. The immunoSEQ Assay was used for sequencing of TCRbeta CDR3 regions. In TCRdb, the immuneACCESS table is reduced to in-frame sequences with V and J assigned. These tables do not hold every clone; where another copy was compared, an unresolved V gene accounts for under half, and the others remain unexplained. In this sample the table shows 55,000 to 65,000 clones, around 82% of which occur a single time. Approximately 0.49% of the sample is taken by the ten largest.

The V and J genes are TRBV30 and TRBJ1-2; TRBD1 could be the D gene, as 6 bases match. The sequencing here drew on CD4+ or CD8+ T cells sorted from blood, taken in a trial of the OX40 agonist ivuxolimab. The sequence was obtained from an adult with an advanced solid tumor such as melanoma, head and neck, liver or kidney cancer. At the DNA level, the sequence is TGTGCCTGGAGTGTACGGGGACACCCACTGGGGGGCTACACCTTC. Translated, it gives CAWSVRGHPLGGYTF. The CDR3 plus the reference TRBV30 and TRBJ1-2 genes for the other parts give the full variable domain: SQTIHQWPATLVQPVGSPLSLECTVEGTSNPNLYWYRQAAGRGLQLLFYSVGIGQISSEVPQNLSASRPQDRQFILSSKKLLLSDSGFYLCAWSVRGHPLGGYTFGSGTRLTVV.